Listed below are T cell receptor beta chains from one sample, sequenced in a study of CXCR3-negative and CXCR3-positive naive CD8 T cells. TCRdb re-called the 5' RACE reads and shows each CDR3 protein once, DNA omitted. Here the sample table reports about 43,000 distinct CDR3 sequences. Sequenced material: memory CD8+ T cells from blood. The source of these receptors is a human donor in good health. Some clones in this sample may be carry-over from other donors' samples. Each CDR3 is given with its conserved first and last residue.

j_gene,v_gene,CDR3aa
TRBJ2-1,TRBV5-6,CASSLPRDGTYNEQFF
TRBJ2-1,TRBV7-9,CASSVPGQPGNEQFF
TRBJ2-3,TRBV25-1,CASSEYGRVTDTQYF
TRBJ1-1,TRBV29-1,CSVLGSDSLVTEAFF
TRBJ1-2,TRBV19,CASSITAGGYGYTF
TRBJ2-2,TRBV2,CASRLDGNTGELFF
TRBJ1-2,TRBV29-1,CSVSDADRGYYGYTF
TRBJ2-2,TRBV7-2,CASSRLDSGELFF
TRBJ2-2,TRBV7-6,CASRRDSHPAGELFF
TRBJ2-7,TRBV7-9,CASSLVGGQGLNIAYEQYF
TRBJ1-4,TRBV3-1,CASRPGLTGDVEKLFF
TRBJ2-1,TRBV7-6,CASSHRQDNEQFF
TRBJ2-7,TRBV7-9,CASRGSGLTTSEQYF
TRBJ2-4,TRBV27,CASSDGLAGGPSPKNIQYF
TRBJ2-7,TRBV11-2,CASSIDRTYEQYF
TRBJ2-7,TRBV4-1,CASSQGSVQGGTYEQYF
TRBJ2-7,TRBV18,CASSQTGTGIYEQYF
TRBJ2-1,TRBV29-1,CSVGRKGLAIEQFF
TRBJ2-7,TRBV21-1,CASSKATSGRRMQYF
TRBJ2-2,TRBV29-1,CSVLGGTGELFF
TRBJ2-1,TRBV7-8,CASSWARSAGGDNEQFF
TRBJ2-7,TRBV4-2,CASSPSGDYAYEQYF
TRBJ2-3,TRBV6-6,CASRQGSTDTQYF
TRBJ1-1,TRBV9,CASSAPGQGTNTEAFF
TRBJ2-5,TRBV25-1,CASVGTEETQYF
TRBJ2-1,TRBV7-9,CASSLVNGLVNEQFF
TRBJ2-7,TRBV5-1,CASSAGDPSYEQYF
TRBJ2-7,TRBV6-5,CASSSQPWTRDEQYF
TRBJ2-1,TRBV5-4,CASSILRDSYNEQFF
TRBJ2-4,TRBV5-6,CASSFPGRANIQYF
TRBJ2-5,TRBV7-9,CASSLPATEETQYF
TRBJ2-7,TRBV7-2,CASSPSSSEQYF
TRBJ2-1,TRBV11-2,CASSLESWVNEQFF
TRBJ2-2,TRBV6-4,CASSESQSATGELFF
TRBJ1-1,TRBV21-1,CARPIGQCRKTEAFF
TRBJ1-1,TRBV5-1,CASSPTSGLGFRDTEAFF
TRBJ2-7,TRBV27,CASGNSYEQYF
TRBJ1-5,TRBV6-6,CASSYSQGLNQPQHF
TRBJ1-1,TRBV6-5,CARRTGPENTEAFF
TRBJ1-1,TRBV7-3,CASSLTRGANTEAFF
TRBJ2-3,TRBV6-2/TRBV6-3,CDSSSGITDTQYF
TRBJ2-7,TRBV7-8,CASSLARLSGPSYEQYF
TRBJ2-2,TRBV4-2,CASSQGQGFDGELFF
TRBJ2-2,TRBV30,CAWSGDGTGELFF